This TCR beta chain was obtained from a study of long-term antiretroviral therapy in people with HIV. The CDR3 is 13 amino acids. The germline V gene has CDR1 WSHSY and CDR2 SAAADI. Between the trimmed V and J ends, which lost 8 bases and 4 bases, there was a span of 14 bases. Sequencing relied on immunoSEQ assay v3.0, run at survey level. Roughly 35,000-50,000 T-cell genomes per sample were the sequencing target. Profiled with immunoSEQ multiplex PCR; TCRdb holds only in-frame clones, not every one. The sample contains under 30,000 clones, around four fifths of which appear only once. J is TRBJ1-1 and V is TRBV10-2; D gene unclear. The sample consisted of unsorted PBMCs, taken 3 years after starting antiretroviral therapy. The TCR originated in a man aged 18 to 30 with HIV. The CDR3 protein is CASFPGVGTEAFF. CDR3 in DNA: TGCGCCAGCTTCCCTGGTGTCGGCACTGAAGCTTTCTTT.